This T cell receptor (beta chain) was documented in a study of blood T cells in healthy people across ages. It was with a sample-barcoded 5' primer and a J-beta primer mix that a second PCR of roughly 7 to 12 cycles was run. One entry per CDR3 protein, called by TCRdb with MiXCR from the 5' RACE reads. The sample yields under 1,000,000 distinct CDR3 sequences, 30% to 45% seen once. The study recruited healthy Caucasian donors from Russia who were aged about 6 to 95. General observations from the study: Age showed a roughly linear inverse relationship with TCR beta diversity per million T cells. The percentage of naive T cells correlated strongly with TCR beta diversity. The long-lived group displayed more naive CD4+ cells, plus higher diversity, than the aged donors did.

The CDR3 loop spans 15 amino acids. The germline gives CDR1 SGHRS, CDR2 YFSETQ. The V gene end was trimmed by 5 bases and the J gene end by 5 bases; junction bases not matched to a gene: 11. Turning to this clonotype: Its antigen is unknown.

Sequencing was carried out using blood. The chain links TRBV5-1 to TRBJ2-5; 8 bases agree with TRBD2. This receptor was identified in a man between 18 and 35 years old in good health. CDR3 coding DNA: TGCGCCAGCAGTCCAGAGCCGGGGGGGCTGGAGACCCAGTACTTC. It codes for CASSPEPGGLETQYF.